These 32 T cell receptor beta chains share one sample of origin, sequenced in a study of shared clonotypes between healthy human individuals. Naive CD8 cells comprised CD45RO-negative, CCR7-positively selected cells, excluding terminally differentiated effector memory CD45RA+ cells. This table comes from immunoSEQ multiplex PCR, and its TCRdb copy is limited to in-frame clones, with some not included. The sample holds more than 2 million clones; just under 95% are singletons and the top ten take around 1.7%. The sample consisted of naive CD8+ T cells from PBMCs. The receptor set was obtained from a man aged 18 to 29 in good health. Some clones in this sample may be carry-over from other donors' samples.

Only one count was recorded for this clone. The chain combines TRBV27 with TRBJ2-6; D might be TRBD1 (6 bases). The CDR3 contains 14 residues. V dropped 4 bases and J dropped 7 bases, with 11 bases sitting between them. Germline CDR1 reads MNHEY; CDR2 reads SMNVEV (reference sequence). CDR3 residues: CASSYFGTANVLTF. CDR3 nucleotide sequence: TGTGCCAGCAGTTACTTCGGGACAGCCAACGTCCTGACTTTC. The full variable domain, with the rest looked up from reference TRBV27 and TRBJ2-6, is EAQVTQNPRYLITVTGKKLTVTCSQNMNHEYMSWYRQDPGLGLRQIYYSMNVEVTDKGDVPEGYKVSRKEKRNFPLILESPSPNQTSLYFCASSYFGTANVLTFGAGSRLTVL.

The chain employs TRBV5-1 and TRBJ2-2; 7 bases are a match to TRBD2. V gave up 0 bases and J gave up 3 bases; unmatched junction bases: 5. The CDR3 runs to 16 residues. Per the germline V gene, CDR1 is SGHRS and CDR2 is YFSETQ. The CDR3 DNA reads as TGCGCCAGCAGCTTGGTGGCTAGCGGTCACACCGGGGAGCTGTTTTTT. It is translated as CASSLVASGHTGELFF.

CDR3 in amino acids: CASSPDYPGTDTQYF. CDR3 bases: TGTGCCAGCAGCCCTGACTATCCCGGCACAGATACGCAGTATTTT. The J gene is TRBJ2-3, the V gene TRBV11-2; D perhaps matches TRBD2 (5 bases). Germline V gene lookup returns CDR1 SGHAT and CDR2 FQNNGV. The CDR3 loop spans 15 amino acids. Trimming shortened V by 5 bases and J by 1 base, and 13 bases separated the two germline ends.

The rearrangement uses TRBV27 and TRBJ2-3; TRBD2 agrees at 11 bases. V shed 2 bases, J shed 5 bases, and the junction held 9 bases outside the gene matches. CDR1 is MNHEY, CDR2 SMNVEV, per germline (reference sequence). The CDR3 contains 17 residues. CDR3 sequence reads: CASSLNSGRALRDTQYF. The CDR3 region has the DNA TGTGCCAGCAGTTTAAATAGCGGGAGGGCTTTACGAGATACGCAGTATTTT.

The chain recombines TRBV6-1 with TRBJ2-7; perhaps TRBD1 as D (6 bases). Germline CDR1 and CDR2: MNHNS and SASEGT. This CDR3 comprises 13 residues. The germline V and J ends were trimmed by 3 bases and 5 bases, with 11 bases remaining between them. Here the CDR3 DNA reads TGTGCCAGCAGTGAGCAGGGGATGAACGAGCAGTACTTC. Amino acids: CASSEQGMNEQYF.

V is TRBV11-2 and J is TRBJ2-7; D is unresolved. Trimming left V 1 base short and J 2 bases short, with 9 bases between. CDR1 is SGHAT, CDR2 FQNNGV, per germline. CDR3 size: 14 residues. The CDR3 DNA reads as TGTGCCAGCAGCTTAGTTATTGCCACCTACGAGCAGTACTTC. Encoded protein: CASSLVIATYEQYF. Full variable domain (outside the CDR3, taken from reference TRBV11-2 and TRBJ2-7): EAGVAQSPRYKIIEKRQSVAFWCNPISGHATLYWYQQILGQGPKLLIQFQNNGVVDDSQLPKDRFSAERLKGVDSTLKIQPAKLEDSAVYLCASSLVIATYEQYFGPGTRLTVT.

The rearrangement uses TRBV19 and TRBJ1-5; TRBD1 might be the D (5 bases). The CDR3 is 14 amino acids. Trimming took 6 bases from V and 9 from J, leaving 18 bases between them. Looked up from germline, CDR1 is LNHDA and CDR2 is SQIVND (reference sequence). The CDR3 loop reads CASREGSPGGPQHF. The CDR3 region has the DNA TGTGCCAGTAGGGAGGGATCCCCCGGGGGGCCCCAGCATTTT.

The chain carries TRBV19 and TRBJ1-5; no clear D. The germline V gene has CDR1 LNHDA and CDR2 SQIVND (reference sequence). The CDR3 has 12 amino acids. Trimming pared 5 bases from V and 7 bases from J, leaving 9 bases between. CDR3 in amino acids: CASSHGWQPQHF. The CDR3 DNA reads as TGTGCCAGTAGTCACGGGTGGCAGCCCCAGCATTTT.

The sample holds one count of this clone. The DNA of the CDR3 is TGTGCCAGCAGCTCCCGGGACAGGGGACAATCTGGGGCCAACGTCCTGACTTTC. Its protein product is CASSSRDRGQSGANVLTF. The chain links TRBV11-2 to TRBJ2-6; 10 bases align to TRBD1. Germline V lookup: CDR1 SGHAT, CDR2 FQNNGV. Losses at the gene ends were 4 bases for V and 1 base for J; bases not matched to a gene: 7. The CDR3 loop spans 18 amino acids.

This rearrangement joins TRBV27 to TRBJ2-3; 14 nucleotides line up with TRBD2. There are 19 residues in the CDR3. The V gene end was trimmed by 5 bases and the J gene end by 2 bases; junction bases not matched to a gene: 12. Germline V gene lookup returns CDR1 MNHEY and CDR2 SMNVEV (reference sequence). For the CDR3, the DNA is TGTGCCAGCAGTCCCTACGGACTAGCGGGAGGAAGCCCCACAGATACGCAGTATTTT. Its protein product is CASSPYGLAGGSPTDTQYF.

The chain is built from TRBV7-6 and TRBJ1-1, with D perhaps TRBD1 (6 bases). Looked up from germline, CDR1 is SGHVS and CDR2 is FNYEAQ. The CDR3 sequence is 14 residues long. V lost 5 bases to trimming and J lost 6 bases, with 16 bases between them. CDR3 nucleotide sequence: TGTGCCAGCAGCGCCCTTCAGGGGTCTGCTGAAGCTTTCTTT. Amino acids: CASSALQGSAEAFF.

This clone was counted once. CDR3: CASSLLGFSEAFF. Written as DNA, the CDR3 is TGTGCCAGCAGCTTACTTGGGTTCTCTGAAGCTTTCTTT. V and J are TRBV7-9 and TRBJ1-1, with no clear D. V was trimmed by 2 bases and J by 6 bases, leaving 10 bases between them. The germline CDR1 and CDR2 sequences are SEHNR and FQNEAQ (reference sequence). CDR3 length: 13 residues.

V gene TRBV27 combines with J gene TRBJ2-2, with D possibly TRBD2 on 5 matching bases. The length of the CDR3 is 12 residues. The germline V and J ends were trimmed by 4 bases and 13 bases, with 13 bases remaining between them. The germline V gene encodes CDR1 MNHEY and CDR2 SMNVEV (reference sequence). DNA for the CDR3: TGTGCCAGCAGTTATGGAGGTTTTGGGCTGTTTTTT. Translation gives CASSYGGFGLFF.

The chain links TRBV11-2 to TRBJ2-7; no reliable D call. V dropped 1 base and J dropped 0 bases, with 10 bases sitting between them. The germline gives CDR1 SGHAT, CDR2 FQNNGV. The CDR3 has 15 amino acids. The CDR3 bases are TGTGCCAGCAGCTTAGGGCCGATAAGCTCCTACGAGCAGTACTTC. Its protein is CASSLGPISSYEQYF.

The chain employs TRBV9 and TRBJ2-6; D uncertain. The V and J ends lost 0 bases and 4 bases respectively, with 5 bases between them. Germline V CDR1 and CDR2: SGDLS, YYNGEE. The CDR3 loop spans 14 amino acids. CDR3 region: CASSVVDGANVLTF. The DNA for the CDR3 is TGTGCCAGCAGCGTAGTGGACGGGGCCAACGTCCTGACTTTC.

J is TRBJ2-1 and V is TRBV4-1; a possible D gene is TRBD2 (5 bases). The length of the CDR3 is 17 residues. In germline, CDR1 is MGHRA, CDR2 YSYEKL. The ends were cut back, 4 bases at V and 7 bases at J, with 23 bases in the middle. As DNA, the CDR3 is TGCGCCAGCAGCCCAAGAGTAGGCAGCGGCCTGGGGAATGAGCAGTTCTTC. Translation: CASSPRVGSGLGNEQFF.

The chain couples TRBV5-4 to TRBJ1-1; 8 nucleotides align to TRBD1. The trim removed 4 bases at V and 4 bases at J, leaving 6 bases unmatched. This CDR3 is built from 14 residues. Germline V CDR1 and CDR2: SGHNT, YYREEE (reference sequence). CDR3 loop: CASSDGQGGTEAFF. DNA of the CDR3: TGTGCCAGCAGCGATGGACAGGGAGGCACTGAAGCTTTCTTT.

This chain joins TRBV7-2 and TRBJ2-1; TRBD2 matches 8 bases. V was clipped by 1 base and J by 5 bases; unmatched bases: 10. Germline V gene data show CDR1 as SGHTA and CDR2 as FQGNSA. This CDR3 spans 17 amino acids. CDR3 DNA: TGTGCCAGCAGCTTAGTACTCGCGCGGGGGGTCGACAATGAGCAGTTCTTC. Translation: CASSLVLARGVDNEQFF.

V usage is TRBV4-1 and J usage is TRBJ1-4; 10 nucleotides match TRBD1. The germline CDR1 and CDR2 sequences are MGHRA and YSYEKL. J gave up 7 bases and V 3 bases, and 2 bases lay outside the gene matches. The CDR3 is made up of 14 amino acids. The CDR3 is CASSHDRGLEKLFF. The CDR3 DNA reads as TGCGCCAGCAGCCACGACAGGGGGCTTGAAAAACTGTTTTTT.

Written as DNA, the CDR3 is TGTGCCAGCAGCCGGGGGCCCTCCGTTCGAGGGGACACTGAAGCTTTCTTT. It is translated as CASSRGPSVRGDTEAFF. The chain uses TRBV7-9 and TRBJ1-1; TRBD1 might be the D (6 bases). CDR1 and CDR2 (germline): SEHNR, FQNEAQ (reference sequence). The CDR3 covers 17 residues. Between the trimmed V and J ends, which lost 5 bases and 3 bases, there was a span of 22 bases.

This clone was recorded a few times. The chain links TRBV7-9 to TRBJ1-2; no clear D. Germline V lookup: CDR1 SEHNR, CDR2 FQNEAQ (reference sequence). The CDR3 is made up of 10 amino acids. With 5 bases removed from V and 6 bases from J, the gap between germline ends came to 4 bases. The CDR3 nucleotides are TGTGCCAGCAGCATGGATGGCTACACCTTC. Residues: CASSMDGYTF.

CDR3 sequence (DNA): TGTGCCAGCAGCCGACAGACGGCAGCCTACGAGCAGTACTTC. Its translation: CASSRQTAAYEQYF. V gene TRBV14 combines with J gene TRBJ2-7, with D possibly TRBD1 on 5 matching bases. The CDR3 covers 14 residues. The V and J ends lost 4 bases and 2 bases respectively, with 12 bases between them. The germline CDR1 and CDR2 sequences are SGHDN and FVKESK.

The chain is built from TRBV29-1 and TRBJ2-1; the match to TRBD2 covers 10 bases. This CDR3 comprises 15 residues. Trimming took 7 bases from V and 6 from J; bases not matched to a gene: 12. CDR1 is SQVTM, CDR2 ANQGSEA, per germline. CDR3 sequence reads: CSEGRTSGLLNEQFF. The CDR3 bases are TGCAGCGAAGGCCGGACTAGCGGACTACTCAATGAGCAGTTCTTC.

Concerning this clone itself: The same CDR3 can be traced to other DNA sequences in this sample. The rearrangement links TRBV7-9 to TRBJ2-7; 7 bases are shared with TRBD1. The CDR3 contains 14 residues. Germline loops: CDR1 SEHNR, CDR2 FQNEAQ (reference sequence). The V segment lost 5 bases and the J segment 0 bases; nucleotides outside the gene matches: 4. This CDR3 is CASSPRQGSYEQYF. CDR3 in DNA: TGTGCCAGCAGCCCTCGACAGGGCTCCTACGAGCAGTACTTC.

This chain links TRBV5-1 with TRBJ2-3; no clear D. This CDR3 comprises 15 residues. V shed 2 bases and J shed 7 bases, with 17 bases lying between them. Germline-derived CDR1 and CDR2 are SGHRS and YFSETQ. The CDR3 sequence is CASSFPESAAYTQYF. The CDR3 nucleotides read TGCGCCAGCAGCTTCCCCGAGAGCGCGGCCTATACGCAGTATTTT.

Details on this clone: At the DNA level, this CDR3 is encoded by other sequences in the same sample as well. The V and J genes are TRBV14 and TRBJ2-1; TRBD2 aligns across 7 bases. CDR3 size: 15 residues. Germline CDR1 SGHDN, CDR2 FVKESK. Unmatched junction bases numbered 2, after V lost 2 bases and J lost 1 base. The CDR3 DNA is TGTGCCAGCAGCCAAACCGGGGGGTCCTACAATGAGCAGTTCTTC. The encoded protein is CASSQTGGSYNEQFF.

In this sample, this clone turned up once. The gene calls are TRBV19 and TRBJ2-7; 9 nucleotides line up with TRBD1. The V gene end was trimmed by 1 base and the J gene end by 1 base; junction bases not matched to a gene: 5. Germline loops: CDR1 LNHDA, CDR2 SQIVND (reference sequence). This CDR3 spans 16 amino acids. CDR3 sequence (DNA): TGTGCCAGTAGTATAGGGTTTGGGACAGGGTCCTACGAGCAGTACTTC. Protein sequence: CASSIGFGTGSYEQYF.

The rearrangement links TRBV7-9 to TRBJ2-7; no clear D. The V end lost 5 bases, the J end lost 2 bases, and 13 bases lay between the germline ends. CDR1 SEHNR and CDR2 FQNEAQ come from the germline V gene (reference sequence). This CDR3 has 14 amino acids. The CDR3 DNA reads as TGTGCCAGCAGCCTTGACTTAAACCCCTACGAGCAGTACTTC. Its translation: CASSLDLNPYEQYF.

The gene calls are TRBV4-2 and TRBJ2-7; maybe TRBD2 (5 bases). The CDR3 is 18 amino acids. CDR1 is LGHNA and CDR2 is YNFKEQ in the germline V gene. Trimming removed 0 bases from V and 6 bases from J, with 24 bases in between. The CDR3 DNA follows: TGTGCCAGCAGCCAAGATAAATTGCGGCTAGCCCTCTCGGTCGAGCAGTACTTC. This gives the protein CASSQDKLRLALSVEQYF.

This clone has more than one count but fewer than ten. In the same sample, other DNA sequences code for this CDR3. CDR3 amino acids: CASSPGTSSYNEQFF. The CDR3 nucleotides are TGCGCCAGCAGCCCAGGGACTAGCTCCTACAATGAGCAGTTCTTC. V and J are TRBV4-3 and TRBJ2-1, with 8 bases matching TRBD2. The V gene's germline CDR1 is LGHNA and CDR2 YSLEER. CDR3 length: 15 amino acids. V dropped 4 bases and J dropped 0; count of bases not matched to a gene: 2.

This sequence joins TRBV7-2 and TRBJ2-1; 12 bases align to TRBD2. CDR3 size: 16 residues. Per the germline V gene, CDR1 is SGHTA and CDR2 is FQGNSA. V lost 4 bases to trimming and J lost 9 bases; unmatched junction nucleotides: 10. This CDR3 is CASSSRLAGVPGEQFF. The CDR3 DNA follows: TGTGCCAGCAGCTCTCGACTAGCGGGAGTTCCGGGTGAGCAGTTCTTC.

The genes are TRBV7-2 and TRBJ1-2; the match to TRBD1 covers 7 bases. Germline CDR1 SGHTA, CDR2 FQGNSA. Trimming removed 2 bases from V and 5 bases from J; junction bases left unmatched: 8. The CDR3 has 15 residues. CDR3 nucleotide sequence: TGTGCCAGCAGCTTAATTGCCGGACAGGAGTATGGCTACACCTTC. It translates to CASSLIAGQEYGYTF.